Each of the 15 T cell receptor beta chains below was sequenced from the same sample in a study of vaccination and CD4 T cells after COVID-19. The treatment here: roughly 11-day PBMC culture with coronavirus spike peptide pools or control peptides (ViraFEST assay). Their recognized antigens are unknown. Sequenced with the Oncomine TCR Beta short-read assay was DNA taken from cultured CD4+ T cells. MiXCR was run by TCRdb on the PCR reads, yielding one entry per CDR3 protein. The sample carries about 14,000 distinct CDR3 sequences, about 28% recorded once. The sample was cultured CD4+ T cells from blood. The receptors derive from a human donor with COVID-19.

This rearrangement joins TRBV12-5 to TRBJ2-4, with 9 bases lining up with TRBD1. Germline CDR1 and CDR2: LGHNT and FRNRAP. The trim removed 1 base at V and 9 bases at J, leaving 4 bases unmatched. CDR3 size: 14 residues. The CDR3 sequence is CASGLGGQGTIQYF. CDR3 sequence (DNA): TGTGCTAGTGGTTTGGGGGGACAGGGCACCATTCAGTACTTC.

The sample holds a few counts of this clonotype. The gene calls are TRBV2 and TRBJ1-5, with a possible D match to TRBD1 (5 bases). Deletions cut 7 bases from V and 6 bases from J, with 13 bases between. CDR1 is SNHLY and CDR2 is FYNNEI in the germline V gene. The CDR3 extends over 13 amino acids. In DNA form, the CDR3 reads TGTGCCAGCACCAGGGTAGAGGTTCAGCCCCAGCATTTT. Translated, it gives CASTRVEVQPQHF.

The chain couples TRBV5-4 to TRBJ1-2; tentative D call: TRBD1 (6 bases). The CDR3 is made up of 15 amino acids. Germline CDR1 and CDR2: SGHNT and YYREEE (reference sequence). V lost 2 bases, J lost 4 bases, and 15 bases lay in between. The DNA of the CDR3 is TGTGCCAGCAGCTTAGGACAGTCCGCTCCCTATGGCTACACCTTC. Translated, it gives CASSLGQSAPYGYTF. The full variable domain, in which reference TRBV5-4 and TRBJ1-2 provide the parts outside the CDR3, is ETGVTQSPTHLIKTRGQQVTLRCSSQSGHNTVSWYQQALGQGPQFIFQYYREEENGRGNFPPRFSGLQFPNYSSELNVNALELDDSALYLCASSLGQSAPYGYTFGSGTRLTVV.

The J gene is TRBJ1-1, the V gene TRBV7-2; no reliable D call. CDR1 is SGHTA, CDR2 FQGNSA, per germline. The V end lost 5 bases, the J end lost 5 bases, and 18 bases lay between the germline ends. The CDR3 covers 15 residues. The CDR3 sequence: CASSVRGWGDTEAFF. CDR3 coding DNA: TGTGCCAGCAGCGTCCGGGGATGGGGAGATACTGAAGCTTTCTTT.

V gene TRBV6-1 combines with J gene TRBJ1-5; D is uncertain. V shed 7 bases and J shed 0 bases, with 7 bases lying between them. Germline V gives CDR1 MNHNS, CDR2 SASEGT. The CDR3 spans 13 residues. DNA of the CDR3: TGTGCCAGCATGTCGATTAGCAATCAGCCCCAGCATTTT. Its protein product is CASMSISNQPQHF.

This chain uses TRBV10-2 with TRBJ1-2, with 8 bases that match TRBD1. Germline V lookup: CDR1 WSHSY, CDR2 SAAADI. The CDR3 totals 14 residues. With V trimmed by 6 bases and J by 2 bases, 5 bases remained unmatched. The CDR3 region is CASREDRANYGYTF. The CDR3, as DNA: TGCGCCAGCAGGGAGGACAGGGCCAACTATGGCTACACCTTC.

The rearrangement uses TRBV5-4 and TRBJ2-5; 7 nucleotides agree with TRBD1. The germline CDR1 and CDR2 sequences are SGHNT and YYREEE (reference sequence). The CDR3 extends over 13 amino acids. J gave up 3 bases and V 5 bases, and 4 bases lay outside the gene matches. CDR3 amino acids: CASRTGQKETQYF. The CDR3 coding sequence is TGTGCCAGCAGAACGGGACAGAAAGAGACCCAGTACTTC.

V usage is TRBV27 and J usage is TRBJ1-4, with 7 nucleotides matching TRBD1. The germline V gene has CDR1 MNHEY and CDR2 SMNVEV (reference sequence). The length of the CDR3 is 14 residues. V lost 2 bases to trimming and J lost 7 bases; unmatched junction nucleotides: 4. CDR3 residues: CASSLAGGVEKLFF. The CDR3 bases are TGTGCCAGCAGTTTAGCAGGGGGTGTTGAAAAACTGTTTTTT.

This sequence joins TRBV20-1 and TRBJ1-5; perhaps TRBD1 as D (5 bases). V was trimmed by 6 bases and J by 5 bases, leaving 11 bases between them. Germline CDR1 and CDR2: DFQATT and SNEGSKA (reference sequence). This CDR3 spans 12 amino acids. DNA of the CDR3: TGCAGTGCGAAGGTGGGGGATCAGCCCCAGCATTTT. Encoded protein: CSAKVGDQPQHF.

The chain joins TRBV4-2 to TRBJ1-3; D not resolved. Between the trimmed V and J ends, which lost 5 bases and 0 bases, there was a span of 14 bases. The CDR3 runs 16 residues. In germline, CDR1 is LGHNA, CDR2 YNFKEQ. The CDR3: CASSAKKTTSGNTIYF. The CDR3 region has the DNA TGTGCCAGCAGCGCCAAAAAAACGACCTCTGGAAACACCATATATTTT.

This chain uses TRBV7-2 with TRBJ1-6; 7 positions match TRBD1. This CDR3 is built from 16 residues. CDR1 and CDR2 from the germline V gene are SGHTA and FQGNSA. The junction had 4 bases not matched to a gene; V was cut back by 0 bases and J by 5 bases. CDR3 loop: CASSLAGTANNSPLHF. The CDR3 DNA sequence: TGTGCCAGCAGCTTAGCGGGGACAGCAAATAATTCACCCCTCCACTTT.

The chain links TRBV7-2 to TRBJ2-3; D is unclear. Per germline, CDR1 SGHTA and CDR2 FQGNSA. Trimming stripped 5 bases from V and 0 bases from J, with 12 bases between. The CDR3 loop spans 15 amino acids. The CDR3 DNA follows: TGTGCCAGCAGCCCCCTGTCGGGTAGCACAGATACGCAGTATTTT. It is translated as CASSPLSGSTDTQYF.

This chain links TRBV5-1 with TRBJ1-2, with 10 bases matching TRBD1. The CDR3 sequence is 14 residues long. The germline gives CDR1 SGHRS, CDR2 YFSETQ. V shed 4 bases, J shed 6 bases, and the junction held 6 bases outside the gene matches. The CDR3 region is CASSHGQGVDGYTF. The CDR3 region has the DNA TGCGCCAGCAGCCATGGACAGGGGGTAGATGGCTACACCTTC.

Comments on this clonotype: One end of the junction is discordant with germline, which a read error may explain. The V and J genes are TRBV7-8 and TRBJ1-1; D call uncertain. Germline loops: CDR1 SGHVS, CDR2 FQNEAQ. The CDR3 totals 11 residues. Here the CDR3 reads CASSLGAEDFF. CDR3 nucleotides: TGTGCCAGCAGCTTAGGGGCTGAAGATTTCTTT. The full variable domain, its missing parts supplied by reference TRBV7-8 and TRBJ1-1, is GAGVSQSPRYKVAKRGQDVALRCDPISGHVSLFWYQQALGQGPEFLTYFQNEAQLDKSGLPSDRFFAERPEGSVSTLKIQRTQQEDSAVYLCASSLGAEDFFGQGTRLTVV.

The J gene is TRBJ1-6, the V gene TRBV19; D is perhaps TRBD1 (6 bases). The V end lost 9 bases, the J end lost 0 bases, and 21 bases lay between the germline ends. The CDR3 is 18 residues long. Germline assignment: CDR1 LNHDA and CDR2 SQIVND (reference sequence). The CDR3 sequence: CARSFGGGGFSYNSPLHF. DNA for the CDR3: TGTGCCAGGAGTTTCGGGGGAGGGGGATTCTCCTATAATTCACCCCTCCACTTT.